Described below is a single TCR beta chain sequence and its context. It lacks a known antigen. Base-call qualities are not available, and no considerably larger clone is one nucleotide away. From the cysteine through the phenylalanine, the CDR3 covers 16 amino acids. The sequence is cut down to CDR3 DNA, 48 bases in frame from base 1. V is cut back by 4 bases and J by 3 bases, with 6 bases in the junction unmatched. Sequences KGHDR (CDR1) and SFDVKD (CDR2) are obtained from the germline V gene. The source of the sample is a study of blood T cell repertoires in COVID-19 (dated by TCRdb to the early 2020s). As for the study more broadly: Collaborator samples came from the United States, Italy and Spain and covered acute and convalescent phases of COVID-19. The material from the prospective study consisted of cDNA or gDNA derived from T cells, B-cell-depleted T cells, or PBMCs. Deeply sampled blood TCRbeta repertoires from subjects exposed to, actively infected with, or recovered from COVID-19 were included in the dataset. The repertoires were released in a freely available public database intended as a resource for research on the immune response to SARS-CoV-2. The samples were drawn from the first 160 participants of the ongoing ImmuneRACE study and from 950 to 1,500 subjects provided by 6 global collaborators. A de-identified subject ID, COVID-19 status, age in years and sex were almost always included in the sample metadata. HLA class I and class II types, where available, came from metadata supplied by the sample provider rather than from assay-based typing. Beyond this particular receptor, the publication reports: The amount of clinical and demographic metadata varied by source and participant and was provided uncurated.

Whole blood was collected in K2EDTA tubes by collaborating institutions according to the institutions' own protocols. For TCRbeta analysis, collaborators shipped samples in one of three forms: frozen whole blood, isolated PBMCs, or DNA extracted from either of those sample types. TCRbeta CDR3 regions were amplified from genomic DNA using the immunoSEQ Assay, a bias-controlled multiplex PCR. The source study handled its data this way. The number of nucleated cells in each sample was estimated by amplification of reference gene primers within the assay. Sequence reads were collapsed and filtered to measure the absolute abundance of every unique TCRbeta CDR3 rearrangement. For each sample, productive Simpson clonality was calculated as the square root of Simpson's diversity index over productive rearrangements. Drawn from immuneACCESS, this table holds only the in-frame rearrangements with V and J called that TCRdb kept. Clones are partly lost; checked studies trace under half to an unresolved V gene and leave the rest unexplained. V, J and clone size are taken as reported in that table, and D and trimming were inferred from the DNA itself. The table for this sample lists about 77,000 clones; 75% to 90% of them were counted only once. The top ten clonotypes cover 4% to 6% of the sample.

The sequenced material came from peripheral blood. The rearrangement joined TRBV24-1 to TRBJ1-5; TRBD1 agrees with 9 junctional bases. The sequence came from a woman in her 70s with acute or convalescent COVID-19. The nucleotides read TGTGCCACCAGTGAGCGGGGGACAGGGAACAATCAGCCCCAGCATTTT. Its protein product is CATSERGTGNNQPQHF.